These 20 T cell receptor beta chains originate from one sample sequenced in a study of T-cell reconstitution after alpha-beta-depleted transplantation in children. During its preparation, the TCRbeta library received unique molecular identifiers. MiXCR, run by TCRdb on the PCR reads, gives a single entry per CDR3 protein. This table has about 410,000 distinct CDR3 sequences, roughly 21% appearing once. The source material was PBMCs from the stem cell graft donor, sampled from the stem cell graft. These receptors were collected from a human donor who donated a stem cell graft to a child with acute myeloid leukemia.

The gene calls are TRBV9 and TRBJ2-2, with 7 bases aligning to TRBD1. The CDR3 totals 15 residues. The junction had 4 bases not matched to a gene; V was cut back by 1 base and J by 4 bases. Germline CDR1 and CDR2: SGDLS and YYNGEE. This CDR3 reads CASSVTQGRTGELFF. The CDR3, as DNA: TGTGCCAGCAGCGTAACACAGGGGCGCACCGGGGAGCTGTTTTTT.

This clonotype was counted only a few times. In nucleotides, the CDR3 is TGTGCCAGCAGCCAAGACAGACTCCCCCTTGGTGAGCAGTTCTTC. It yields the protein CASSQDRLPLGEQFF. The chain combines TRBV14 with TRBJ2-1; D is undetermined. Trimming pared 0 bases from V and 9 bases from J, leaving 15 bases between. CDR1 SGHDN and CDR2 FVKESK come from the germline V gene. There are 15 residues in the CDR3. The full variable domain, with the rest looked up from reference TRBV14 and TRBJ2-1, is EAGVTQFPSHSVIEKGQTVTLRCDPISGHDNLYWYRRVMGKEIKFLLHFVKESKQDESGMPNNRFLAERTGGTYSTLKVQPAELEDSGVYFCASSQDRLPLGEQFFGPGTRLTVL.

The CDR3 region is CASSSPTSKNEQYF. CDR3 nucleotide sequence: TGTGCCAGCAGCTCCCCCACTAGCAAGAACGAGCAGTACTTC. The rearrangement uses TRBV7-9 and TRBJ2-7; TRBD2 is a possible D gene (6 bases). Germline V gene data show CDR1 as SEHNR and CDR2 as FQNEAQ (reference sequence). Trimming cost V 4 bases and J 5 bases, with 15 bases left between them. There are 14 residues in the CDR3.

The chain uses TRBV5-1 and TRBJ2-1; 11 bases align to TRBD2. The CDR3 totals 15 residues. The V gene end was trimmed by 1 base and the J gene end by 9 bases; junction bases not matched to a gene: 6. Germline V gene data show CDR1 as SGHRS and CDR2 as YFSETQ. The CDR3 sequence: CASSLNSGRAGEQFF. In DNA, the CDR3 is TGCGCCAGCAGCTTGAATAGCGGGAGGGCCGGTGAGCAGTTCTTC.

The chain links TRBV29-1 to TRBJ2-2, with a weak D call TRBD2 (5 bases). The length of the CDR3 is 11 residues. Germline values: CDR1 SQVTM, CDR2 ANQGSEA. CDR3 amino acids: CIAGYTGELFF. Here the CDR3 DNA reads TGCATCGCGGGTTACACCGGGGAGCTGTTTTTT.

This clonotype was counted a few times. This chain uses TRBV6-5 with TRBJ2-7; 12 nucleotides agree with TRBD1. The CDR3 totals 17 residues. Germline V gene sequence: CDR1 MNHEY, CDR2 SVGAGI. V shed 0 bases and J 4 bases; nucleotides not matched to a gene: 7. CDR3 sequence reads: CASSYSKPGQGAYEQYF. CDR3 coding DNA: TGTGCCAGCAGTTACTCCAAACCGGGACAGGGGGCTTACGAGCAGTACTTC.

This clonotype has more than one count but fewer than ten. J is TRBJ2-1 and V is TRBV20-1; 14 bases match TRBD2. With V trimmed by 1 base and J by 10 bases, 9 bases remained unmatched. The CDR3 is 16 amino acids. Germline V gives CDR1 DFQATT, CDR2 SNEGSKA (reference sequence). As DNA, the CDR3 is TGCAGTGCTAGAGTCGCCGGGACTAGCGGGAGAATAGAGCAGTTCTTC. It codes for CSARVAGTSGRIEQFF.

The chain joins TRBV4-1 to TRBJ1-4; no firm D call. The CDR3 loop spans 12 amino acids. V was clipped by 3 bases and J by 8 bases, with 7 bases between them. CDR1 is MGHRA and CDR2 is YSYEKL in the germline V gene. CDR3 residues: CASSHPYEKLFF. The CDR3 nucleotides are TGCGCCAGCAGCCACCCATACGAAAAACTGTTTTTT.

Concerning this clonotype itself: Possible read error: a much larger clone is one base away. The chain links TRBV25-1 to TRBJ2-1; 8 nucleotides match TRBD2. This CDR3 is 15 amino acids long. V dropped 3 bases and J dropped 2; count of bases not matched to a gene: 3. Germline V gene data show CDR1 as MGHDK and CDR2 as SYGVNS. The CDR3 loop is CASSDEAGAYNEQFF. The CDR3 DNA reads as TGTGCCAGCAGTGACGAAGCGGGAGCCTACAATGAGCAGTTCTTC.

This rearrangement joins TRBV15 to TRBJ2-2; the D is unclear. The CDR3 extends over 15 amino acids. Trimming took off 0 bases at V and 6 bases at J, with 11 bases between the two ends. The germline CDR1 and CDR2 sequences are LNHNV and YYDKDF (reference sequence). CDR3 nucleotide sequence: TGTGCCACCAGCAGAGATGGCCCGAGTTCCGGGGAGCTGTTTTTT. Encoded protein: CATSRDGPSSGELFF.

This clonotype was observed a few times. The V and J genes are TRBV12-3 or TRBV12-4 and TRBJ1-1; D is possibly TRBD1 (5 bases). The V and J ends lost 6 bases and 1 base respectively, with 12 bases between them. The CDR3 consists of 14 residues. This CDR3 is CASRLTGQNTEAFF. In nucleotides, the CDR3 is TGTGCCAGCAGATTAACCGGACAGAACACTGAAGCTTTCTTT.

This clonotype appeared many times. The genes are TRBV29-1 and TRBJ2-7; TRBD1 or TRBD2 may be the D gene (5 bases each). The length of the CDR3 is 13 residues. Germline CDR1 is SQVTM and CDR2 is ANQGSEA. V lost 6 bases and J 2 bases, leaving 14 bases between the germline ends. This CDR3 reads CSVGGSGPYEQYF. DNA for the CDR3: TGCAGCGTGGGCGGGTCAGGGCCCTACGAGCAGTACTTC.

Comment on this clonotype: A much larger clone differs by one base, so this may be a read error. The chain uses TRBV2 and TRBJ1-1; D is undetermined. Germline V gives CDR1 SNHLY, CDR2 FYNNEI. V was pared by 7 bases and J by 0 bases, with 3 bases between. The CDR3 spans 11 residues. CDR3 nucleotide sequence: TGTGCCAGCATGGTGAACACTGAAGCTTTCTTT. It yields the protein CASMVNTEAFF.

The rearrangement uses TRBV4-1 and TRBJ1-1, with TRBD1 as a possible D gene (6 bases). The CDR3 sequence is 13 residues long. Trimming left V 6 bases short and J 5 bases short, with 13 bases between. Per germline, CDR1 MGHRA and CDR2 YSYEKL. CDR3 protein: CASRGGGRTEAFF. Here the CDR3 DNA reads TGCGCCAGCAGGGGTGGGGGGCGGACTGAAGCTTTCTTT.

This clonotype has only a few counts. V is TRBV4-2 and J is TRBJ2-7; unclear D gene. Per the germline V gene, CDR1 is LGHNA and CDR2 is YNFKEQ. V was pared by 2 bases and J by 7 bases, with 18 bases between. CDR3 length: 15 residues. In DNA, the CDR3 is TGTGCCAGCAGCCAAAATGTGGGTAGCCGGTTGGAGCAGTACTTC. Protein sequence: CASSQNVGSRLEQYF.

This clonotype appeared many times. This rearrangement joins TRBV7-2 to TRBJ2-1, with 9 bases lining up with TRBD2. The V segment lost 1 base and the J segment 7 bases; nucleotides outside the gene matches: 5. CDR3 length: 15 amino acids. Per the germline V gene, CDR1 is SGHTA and CDR2 is FQGNSA. CDR3 loop: CASSLESGRLNEQFF. CDR3 bases: TGTGCCAGCAGCTTAGAGAGCGGGAGGTTAAATGAGCAGTTCTTC.

This chain connects TRBV7-2 to TRBJ1-4, with D possibly being TRBD1 (6 bases). This CDR3 is 14 amino acids long. Germline values: CDR1 SGHTA, CDR2 FQGNSA. Trimming took off 1 base at V and 7 bases at J, with 10 bases between the two ends. The CDR3 loop is CASSLGGPSEKLFF. The DNA for the CDR3 is TGTGCCAGCAGCTTAGGGGGGCCTAGTGAAAAACTGTTTTTT.

This clonotype has a handful of counts. This chain connects TRBV27 to TRBJ2-7, with 8 nucleotides matching TRBD1. This CDR3 is 14 amino acids long. The V gene end was trimmed by 4 bases and the J gene end by 2 bases; junction bases not matched to a gene: 4. Germline V gene data show CDR1 as MNHEY and CDR2 as SMNVEV (reference sequence). CDR3 DNA: TGTGCCAGCAGTTCTCGACAGGGGCCCTACGAGCAGTACTTC. It is translated as CASSSRQGPYEQYF.

Remarks on this clonotype: A read error may explain this, as a much larger clone is one base away. The V call is TRBV12-3 or TRBV12-4, the J call TRBJ2-3, with TRBD2 identical over 8 bases. The CDR3 is made up of 11 amino acids. The chain's CDR3 is CVSSSSGYQYF. CDR3 sequence (DNA): TGTGTCAGCAGTTCTAGCGGGTATCAGTATTTT.

Only a few counts were recorded for this clonotype. This chain uses TRBV6-5 with TRBJ2-1; D possibly corresponds to TRBD2 (5 bases). In germline, CDR1 is MNHEY, CDR2 SVGAGI. Trimming cost V 2 bases and J 2 bases, with 13 bases left between them. The CDR3 has 16 residues. The CDR3 region has the DNA TGTGCCAGCAGTTACCCCCCCAGCGGACCCTACAATGAGCAGTTCTTC. Translated: CASSYPPSGPYNEQFF.